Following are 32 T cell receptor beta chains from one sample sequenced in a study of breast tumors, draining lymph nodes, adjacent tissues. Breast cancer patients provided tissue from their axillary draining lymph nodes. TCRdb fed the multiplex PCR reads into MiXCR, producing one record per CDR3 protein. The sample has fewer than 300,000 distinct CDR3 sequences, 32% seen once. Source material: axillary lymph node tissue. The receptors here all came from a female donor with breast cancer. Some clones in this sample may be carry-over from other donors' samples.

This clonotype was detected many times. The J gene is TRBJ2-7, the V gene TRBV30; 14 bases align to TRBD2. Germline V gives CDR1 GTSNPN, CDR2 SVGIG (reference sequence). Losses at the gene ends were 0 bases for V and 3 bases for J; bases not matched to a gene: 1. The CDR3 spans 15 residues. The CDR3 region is CAWSVGTSGSYEQYF. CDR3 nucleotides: TGTGCCTGGAGTGTAGGGACTAGCGGGAGCTACGAGCAGTACTTC.

The CDR3 DNA reads TGTGCCATCAGTGAGACAGGCTATGGCTACACCTTC. Its protein product is CAISETGYGYTF. The chain joins TRBV10-3 to TRBJ1-2; D may be TRBD1 (5 bases). V was shortened by 2 bases and J by 4 bases, with 5 bases between the two germline ends. CDR3 size: 12 residues. CDR1 is ENHRY and CDR2 is SYGVKD in the germline V gene.

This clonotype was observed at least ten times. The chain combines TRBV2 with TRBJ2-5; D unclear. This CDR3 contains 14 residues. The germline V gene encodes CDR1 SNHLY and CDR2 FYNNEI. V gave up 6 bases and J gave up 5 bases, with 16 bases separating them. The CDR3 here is CASRLTNVVETQYF. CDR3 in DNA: TGTGCCAGCAGGCTAACGAACGTGGTGGAGACCCAGTACTTC. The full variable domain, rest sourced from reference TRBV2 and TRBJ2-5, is EPEVTQTPSHQVTQMGQEVILRCVPISNHLYFYWYRQILGQKVEFLVSFYNNEISEKSEIFDDQFSVERPDGSNFTLKIRSTKLEDSAMYFCASRLTNVVETQYFGPGTRLLVL.

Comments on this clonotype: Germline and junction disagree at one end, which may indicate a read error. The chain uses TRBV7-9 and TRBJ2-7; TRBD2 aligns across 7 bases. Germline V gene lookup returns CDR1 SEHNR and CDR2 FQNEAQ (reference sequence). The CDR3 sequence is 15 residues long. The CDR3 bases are TGTGCCAGCAGCCTCCCGGGACTAAGATGGTACGGGCAGTACTTC. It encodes CASSLPGLRWYGQYF. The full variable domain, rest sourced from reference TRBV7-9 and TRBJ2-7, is DTGVSQNPRHKITKRGQNVTFRCDPISEHNRLYWYRQTLGQGPEFLTYFQNEAQLEKSRLLSDRFSAERPKGSFSTLEIQRTEQGDSAMYLCASSLPGLRWYGQYFGPGTRLTVT.

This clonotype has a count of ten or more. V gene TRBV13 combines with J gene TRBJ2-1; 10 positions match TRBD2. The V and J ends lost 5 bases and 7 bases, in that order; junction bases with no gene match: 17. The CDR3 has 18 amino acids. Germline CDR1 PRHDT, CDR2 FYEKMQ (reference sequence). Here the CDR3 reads CASSPPPIAGGYGNEQFF. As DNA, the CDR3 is TGTGCCAGCAGCCCCCCCCCTATAGCGGGAGGATACGGGAATGAGCAGTTCTTC.

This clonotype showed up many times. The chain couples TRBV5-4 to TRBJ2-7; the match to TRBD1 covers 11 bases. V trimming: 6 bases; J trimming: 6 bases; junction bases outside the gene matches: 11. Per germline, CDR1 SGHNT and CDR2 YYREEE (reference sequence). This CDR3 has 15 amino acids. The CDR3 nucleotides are TGTGCCAGCACTCGGACAGGGGGCACCTCTGGCGAGCAGTACTTC. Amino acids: CASTRTGGTSGEQYF.

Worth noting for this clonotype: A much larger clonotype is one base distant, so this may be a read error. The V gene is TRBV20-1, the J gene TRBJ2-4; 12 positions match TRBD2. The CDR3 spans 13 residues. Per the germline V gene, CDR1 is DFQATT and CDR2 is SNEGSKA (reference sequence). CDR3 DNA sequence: TGCGGTGCTAGAGGACTAGCGGGGCACATTCAGTACTTC. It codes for CGARGLAGHIQYF.

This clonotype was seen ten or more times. The CDR3 DNA is TGTGCTAGTGGGGCCCCGGACCCCAGGGGTACGCAGTATTTT. Residues: CASGAPDPRGTQYF. This chain uses TRBV12-5 with TRBJ2-3; perhaps TRBD1 as D (6 bases). Trimming removed 6 bases from V and 8 bases from J, with 18 bases in between. CDR3 length: 14 residues. CDR1 is LGHNT, CDR2 FRNRAP, per germline.

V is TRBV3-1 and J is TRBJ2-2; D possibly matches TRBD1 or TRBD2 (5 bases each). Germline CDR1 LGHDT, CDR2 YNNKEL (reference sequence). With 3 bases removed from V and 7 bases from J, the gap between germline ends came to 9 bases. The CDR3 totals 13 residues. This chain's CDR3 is CASSHQGVGELFF. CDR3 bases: TGTGCCAGCAGCCATCAGGGAGTCGGGGAGCTGTTTTTT.

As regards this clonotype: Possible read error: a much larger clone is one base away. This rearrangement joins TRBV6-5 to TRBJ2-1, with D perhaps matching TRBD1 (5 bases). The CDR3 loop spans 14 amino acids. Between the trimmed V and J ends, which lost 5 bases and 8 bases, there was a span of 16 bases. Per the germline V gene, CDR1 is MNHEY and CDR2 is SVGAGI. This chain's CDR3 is CASSLRAVLHEQFF. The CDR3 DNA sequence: TGTGCCAGCAGTCTCAGGGCGGTCCTCCATGAGCAGTTCTTC.

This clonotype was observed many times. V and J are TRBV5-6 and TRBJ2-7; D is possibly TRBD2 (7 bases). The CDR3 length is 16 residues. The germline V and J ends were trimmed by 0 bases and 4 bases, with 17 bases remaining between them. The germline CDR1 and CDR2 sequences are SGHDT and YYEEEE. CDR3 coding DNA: TGTGCCAGCAGCTTGGCAGGGGCAGGGAGGGTATACGAGCAGTACTTC. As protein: CASSLAGAGRVYEQYF.

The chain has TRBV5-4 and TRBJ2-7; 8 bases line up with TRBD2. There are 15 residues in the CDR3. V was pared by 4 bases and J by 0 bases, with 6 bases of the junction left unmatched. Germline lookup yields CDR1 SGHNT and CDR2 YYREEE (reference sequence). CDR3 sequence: CASSSSGARSYEQYF. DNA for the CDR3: TGTGCCAGCAGCAGTAGCGGGGCCCGCTCCTACGAGCAGTACTTC.

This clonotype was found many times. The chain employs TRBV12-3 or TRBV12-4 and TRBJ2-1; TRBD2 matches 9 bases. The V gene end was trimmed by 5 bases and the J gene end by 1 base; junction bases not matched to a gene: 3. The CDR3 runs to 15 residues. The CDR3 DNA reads TGTGCCAGCAGTAATAGCGGGAGATCCTACAATGAGCAGTTCTTC. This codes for CASSNSGRSYNEQFF.

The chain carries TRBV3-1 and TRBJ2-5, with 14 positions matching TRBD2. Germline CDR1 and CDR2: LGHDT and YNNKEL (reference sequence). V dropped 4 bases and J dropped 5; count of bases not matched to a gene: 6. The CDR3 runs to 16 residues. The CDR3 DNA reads TGTGCCAGCAGCCGACTAGCGGGAGGGCCCTTGGAGACCCAGTACTTC. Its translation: CASSRLAGGPLETQYF.

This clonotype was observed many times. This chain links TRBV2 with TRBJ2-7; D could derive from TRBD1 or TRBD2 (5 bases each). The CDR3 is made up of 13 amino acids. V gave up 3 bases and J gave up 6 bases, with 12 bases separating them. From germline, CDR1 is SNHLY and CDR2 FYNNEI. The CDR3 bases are TGTGCCAGCAGTGAGAAGGGGAGAGGCGAGCAGTACTTC. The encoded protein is CASSEKGRGEQYF. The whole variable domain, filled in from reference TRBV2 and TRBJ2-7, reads EPEVTQTPSHQVTQMGQEVILRCVPISNHLYFYWYRQILGQKVEFLVSFYNNEISEKSEIFDDQFSVERPDGSNFTLKIRSTKLEDSAMYFCASSEKGRGEQYFGPGTRLTVT.

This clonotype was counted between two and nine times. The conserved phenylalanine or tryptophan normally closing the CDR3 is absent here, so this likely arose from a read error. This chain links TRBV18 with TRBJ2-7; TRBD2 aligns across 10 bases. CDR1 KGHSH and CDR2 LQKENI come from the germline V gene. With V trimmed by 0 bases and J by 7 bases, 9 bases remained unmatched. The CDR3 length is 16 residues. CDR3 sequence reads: CASSPPGPSGSGEQYS. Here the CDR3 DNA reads TGTGCCAGCTCACCACCCGGGCCTAGCGGGAGCGGAGAGCAGTACTCC.

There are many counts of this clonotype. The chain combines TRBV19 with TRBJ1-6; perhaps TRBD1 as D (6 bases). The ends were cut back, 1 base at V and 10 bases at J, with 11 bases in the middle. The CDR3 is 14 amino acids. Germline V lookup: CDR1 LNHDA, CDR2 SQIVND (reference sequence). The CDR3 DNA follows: TGTGCCAGTAGTATAGGACAGGAGCGATCACCCCTCCACTTT. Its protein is CASSIGQERSPLHF.

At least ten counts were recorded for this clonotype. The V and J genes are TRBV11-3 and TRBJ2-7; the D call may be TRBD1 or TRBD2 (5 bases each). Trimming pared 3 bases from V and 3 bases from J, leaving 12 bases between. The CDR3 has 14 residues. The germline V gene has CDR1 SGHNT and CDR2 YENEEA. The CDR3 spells CASSLQGRNYEQYF. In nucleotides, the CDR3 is TGTGCCAGCAGCTTGCAGGGACGGAACTACGAGCAGTACTTC.

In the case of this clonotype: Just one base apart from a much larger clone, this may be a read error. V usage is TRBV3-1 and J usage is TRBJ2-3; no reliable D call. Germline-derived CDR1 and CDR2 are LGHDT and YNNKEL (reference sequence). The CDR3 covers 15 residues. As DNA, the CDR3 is TGTGCCAGCAGCCAAGAGATGGTTGGCACAGATGCGCAGTATTTT. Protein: CASSQEMVGTDAQYF.

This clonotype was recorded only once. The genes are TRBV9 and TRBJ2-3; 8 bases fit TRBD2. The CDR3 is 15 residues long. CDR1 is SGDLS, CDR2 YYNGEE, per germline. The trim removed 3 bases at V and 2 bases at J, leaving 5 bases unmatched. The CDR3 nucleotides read TGTGCCAGCAGCGCGGGACTAGTGCCCACAGATACGCAGTATTTT. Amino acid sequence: CASSAGLVPTDTQYF. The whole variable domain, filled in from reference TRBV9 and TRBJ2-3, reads DSGVTQTPKHLITATGQRVTLRCSPRSGDLSVYWYQQSLDQGLQFLIQYYNGEERAKGNILERFSAQQFPDLHSELNLSSLELGDSALYFCASSAGLVPTDTQYFGPGTRLTVL.

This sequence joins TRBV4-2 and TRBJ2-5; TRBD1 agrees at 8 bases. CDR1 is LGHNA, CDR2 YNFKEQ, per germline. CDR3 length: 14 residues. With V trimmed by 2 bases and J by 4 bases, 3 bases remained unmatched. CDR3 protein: CASSQPTGVETQYF. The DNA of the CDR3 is TGTGCCAGCAGCCAACCGACAGGGGTAGAGACCCAGTACTTC.

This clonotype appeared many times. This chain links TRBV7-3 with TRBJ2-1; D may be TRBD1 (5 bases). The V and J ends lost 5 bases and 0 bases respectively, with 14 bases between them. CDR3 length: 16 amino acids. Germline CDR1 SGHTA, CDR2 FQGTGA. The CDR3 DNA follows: TGTGCCAGCAGCCCAACACCAGGGATCTCCTACAATGAGCAGTTCTTC. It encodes CASSPTPGISYNEQFF.

In DNA form, the CDR3 reads TGTGCCAGCAGCCTTGGACTAGCGGGAGGGTTTTTT. This sequence encodes CASSLGLAGGFF. This rearrangement joins TRBV5-4 to TRBJ2-2, with 14 bases that match TRBD2. The CDR3 is 12 residues long. Germline trimming cut 4 bases from V and 16 bases from J; bases unmatched to any gene: 3. Per germline, CDR1 SGHNT and CDR2 YYREEE (reference sequence).

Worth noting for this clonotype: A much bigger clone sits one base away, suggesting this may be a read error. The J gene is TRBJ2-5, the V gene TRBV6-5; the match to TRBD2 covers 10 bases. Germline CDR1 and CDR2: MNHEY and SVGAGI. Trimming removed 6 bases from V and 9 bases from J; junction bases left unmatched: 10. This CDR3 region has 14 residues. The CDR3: CASSYSGRREAQYF. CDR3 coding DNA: TGTGCCAGCAGCTATAGCGGGAGGCGGGAGGCCCAGTACTTC.

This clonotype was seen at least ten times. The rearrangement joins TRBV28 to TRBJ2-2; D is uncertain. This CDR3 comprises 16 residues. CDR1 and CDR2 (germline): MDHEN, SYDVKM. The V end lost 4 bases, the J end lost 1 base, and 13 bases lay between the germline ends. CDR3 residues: CASSSPTTGNTGELFF. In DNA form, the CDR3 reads TGTGCCAGCAGTTCCCCGACGACGGGGAACACCGGGGAGCTGTTTTTT.

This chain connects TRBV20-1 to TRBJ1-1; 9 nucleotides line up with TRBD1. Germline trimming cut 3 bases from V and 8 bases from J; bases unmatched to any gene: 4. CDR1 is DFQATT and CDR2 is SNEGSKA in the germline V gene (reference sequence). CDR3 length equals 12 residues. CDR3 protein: CSASRQGEEAFF. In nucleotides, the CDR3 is TGCAGTGCTAGCCGACAGGGGGAGGAAGCTTTCTTT.

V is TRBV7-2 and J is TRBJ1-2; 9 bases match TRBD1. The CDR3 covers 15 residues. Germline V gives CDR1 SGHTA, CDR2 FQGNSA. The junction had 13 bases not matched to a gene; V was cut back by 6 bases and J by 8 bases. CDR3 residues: CASRPPGTGTGGYTF. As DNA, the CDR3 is TGTGCCAGCAGACCTCCCGGGACAGGGACTGGCGGCTACACCTTC. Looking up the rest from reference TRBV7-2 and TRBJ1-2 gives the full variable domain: GAGVSQSPSNKVTEKGKDVELRCDPISGHTALYWYRQSLGQGLEFLIYFQGNSAPDKSGLPSDRFSAERTGGSVSTLTIQRTQQEDSAVYLCASRPPGTGTGGYTFGSGTRLTVV.

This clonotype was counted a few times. The DNA for the CDR3 is TGCAGTGCTAGAGTGGGGGGGACAGTGAACACTGAAGCTTTCTTT. Its protein is CSARVGGTVNTEAFF. This chain uses TRBV20-1 with TRBJ1-1, with TRBD1 identical over 7 bases. The germline CDR1 and CDR2 sequences are DFQATT and SNEGSKA (reference sequence). V was clipped by 1 base and J by 0 bases; unmatched bases: 5. The CDR3 sequence is 15 residues long.

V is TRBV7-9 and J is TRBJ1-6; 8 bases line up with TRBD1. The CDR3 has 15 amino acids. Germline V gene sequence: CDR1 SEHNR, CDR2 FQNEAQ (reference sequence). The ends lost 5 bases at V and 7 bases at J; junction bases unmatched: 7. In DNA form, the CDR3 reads TGTGCCAGCAGCCCATCCAGGGGGCGGAATTCACCCCTCCACTTT. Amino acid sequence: CASSPSRGRNSPLHF.

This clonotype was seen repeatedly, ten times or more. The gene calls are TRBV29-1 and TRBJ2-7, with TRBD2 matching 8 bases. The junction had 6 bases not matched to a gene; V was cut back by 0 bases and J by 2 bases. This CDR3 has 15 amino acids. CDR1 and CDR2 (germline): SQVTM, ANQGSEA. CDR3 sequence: CSVEDGLAGTYEQYF. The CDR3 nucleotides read TGCAGCGTTGAAGATGGCCTAGCGGGTACCTACGAGCAGTACTTC.

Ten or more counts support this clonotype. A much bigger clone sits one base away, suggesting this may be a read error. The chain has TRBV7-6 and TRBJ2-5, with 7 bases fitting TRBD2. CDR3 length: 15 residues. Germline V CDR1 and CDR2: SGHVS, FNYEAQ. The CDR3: CASASSGVYQETQHF. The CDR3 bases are TGTGCCAGCGCCTCTAGCGGTGTGTACCAAGAGACCCAGCACTTC.

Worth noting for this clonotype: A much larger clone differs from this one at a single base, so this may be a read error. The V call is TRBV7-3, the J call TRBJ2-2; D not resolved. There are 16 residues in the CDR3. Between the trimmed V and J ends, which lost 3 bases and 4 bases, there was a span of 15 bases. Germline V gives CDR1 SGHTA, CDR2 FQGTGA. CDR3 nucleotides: TGTGCCAGCAGCTTGTCCGGGCTATCGAGCACCGGGGAGCTGTTTTTT. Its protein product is CASSLSGLSSTGELFF. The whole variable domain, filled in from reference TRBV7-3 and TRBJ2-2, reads GAGVSQTPSNKVTEKGKYVELRCDPISGHTALYWYRQSLGQGPEFLIYFQGTGAADDSGLPNDRFFAVRPEGSVSTLKIQRTERGDSAVYLCASSLSGLSSTGELFFGEGSRLTVL.